Below are 30 T cell receptor beta chains sequenced from a single sample in a study of blood T cells in healthy people across ages. Primers used in a second PCR of about 7 to 11 cycles were a sample-barcoded 5' primer and a J-beta primer mix. TCRdb called the 5' RACE reads again in MiXCR, with one record for every CDR3 protein. The table shows about 1 million distinct CDR3 sequences, with under 30% occurring only once. The same data also went into a second study, on T cells of mothers and their children.

The specimen sequenced was blood. All receptors derive from a girl aged 2 to 10 in good health.

The sample holds a few counts of this clonotype. The chain employs TRBV3-1 and TRBJ1-6, with D perhaps TRBD1 (6 bases). Germline loops: CDR1 LGHDT, CDR2 YNNKEL (reference sequence). The CDR3 totals 16 residues. V lost 4 bases to trimming and J lost 10 bases, with 20 bases between them. In DNA form, the CDR3 reads TGTGCCAGCAGCCGCAACCCCGGGACATCGGGGTCACCCCTCCACTTT. It encodes CASSRNPGTSGSPLHF.

This clonotype was counted many times. This chain joins TRBV27 and TRBJ2-2, with D possibly called TRBD1 or TRBD2 (6 bases each). This CDR3 is built from 13 residues. The V end lost 6 bases, the J end lost 6 bases, and 11 bases lay between the germline ends. The germline V gene has CDR1 MNHEY and CDR2 SMNVEV (reference sequence). In nucleotides, the CDR3 is TGTGCCAGCAGCCCAAGGGGGGCCGGGGAGCTGTTTTTT. This gives the protein CASSPRGAGELFF.

The count of this clonotype is one. One junction end does not reproduce the germline sequence, and a read error may be involved. The chain combines TRBV20-1 with TRBJ1-2; 10 bases line up with TRBD1. The CDR3 sequence is 15 residues long. Germline CDR1 is DFQATT and CDR2 is SNEGSKA (reference sequence). The chain's CDR3 is CSAIKPGQGFDGYTF. For the CDR3, the DNA is TGCAGTGCTATCAAGCCGGGACAGGGGTTTGATGGCTATACCTTC.

This clonotype was seen a handful of times. V is TRBV2 and J is TRBJ2-1, with a tentative D call TRBD2 (6 bases). The length of the CDR3 is 16 residues. The ends were cut back, 9 bases at V and 7 bases at J, with 25 bases in the middle. Per the germline V gene, CDR1 is SNHLY and CDR2 is FYNNEI. The CDR3 protein is CARGVVVGTPGNEQFF. Here the CDR3 DNA reads TGTGCCAGGGGGGTAGTGGTCGGGACTCCTGGTAATGAGCAGTTCTTC.

There are a few counts of this clonotype. This chain links TRBV29-1 with TRBJ2-1; TRBD2 is a possible D gene (5 bases). V gave up 8 bases and J gave up 10 bases, with 18 bases separating them. Germline V gene sequence: CDR1 SQVTM, CDR2 ANQGSEA. This CDR3 comprises 12 residues. The CDR3 DNA sequence: TGCAGCTCGGACTCGCCGGGCTGGGAGCAGTTCTTC. Its protein product is CSSDSPGWEQFF.

The J gene is TRBJ2-2, the V gene TRBV28; TRBD1 matches at 10 bases. The junction had 4 bases not matched to a gene; V was cut back by 3 bases and J by 3 bases. CDR3 size: 16 residues. Germline V lookup: CDR1 MDHEN, CDR2 SYDVKM. Here the CDR3 reads CASSFFGTGDTGELFF. The CDR3 DNA follows: TGTGCCAGCAGTTTTTTTGGGACAGGGGACACCGGGGAGCTGTTTTTT.

J is TRBJ1-4 and V is TRBV20-1; D is possibly TRBD1 (5 bases). The CDR3 is 14 amino acids. CDR1 and CDR2 (germline): DFQATT, SNEGSKA (reference sequence). The ends were cut back, 3 bases at V and 5 bases at J, with 13 bases in the middle. The CDR3 DNA reads as TGCAGTGCTAGTAACGGGGGGTCCAATGAAAAACTGTTTTTT. Its protein is CSASNGGSNEKLFF.

Points on this clonotype: At one of its ends the junction is not consistent with the germline gene, which may arise from a read error. This sequence joins TRBV12-3 or TRBV12-4 and TRBJ1-1; D is unclear. This CDR3 is built from 13 residues. CDR3 in DNA: TGTGCCAGCAGTTTAGGCCCGAACGCTGAAGCTTTCTTT. Protein product: CASSLGPNAEAFF.

This clonotype was observed a handful of times. This CDR3 fails to terminate in the conserved phenylalanine or tryptophan, so it likely reflects a read error. The chain has TRBV29-1 and TRBJ2-6; D is ambiguous. The CDR3 spans 12 residues. Germline CDR1 is SQVTM and CDR2 is ANQGSEA. V shed 5 bases and J shed 2 bases, with 4 bases lying between them. CDR3 amino acids: CSVYTGANVLTL. The CDR3 nucleotides are TGCAGCGTTTATACTGGGGCCAACGTCCTGACTCTC.

This clonotype was counted a few times. The chain links TRBV7-2 to TRBJ2-3; unclear D gene. V shed 0 bases and J shed 2 bases, with 9 bases lying between them. In germline, CDR1 is SGHTA, CDR2 FQGNSA. The CDR3 is 15 amino acids. The CDR3 region has the DNA TGTGCCAGCAGCTTAGCGTCCGGTCCCACAGATACGCAGTATTTT. This codes for CASSLASGPTDTQYF.

This chain connects TRBV20-1 to TRBJ2-2; no reliable D call. V was shortened by 6 bases and J by 5 bases, with 19 bases between the two germline ends. Germline CDR1 DFQATT, CDR2 SNEGSKA (reference sequence). The CDR3 is made up of 15 amino acids. This CDR3 is CSAPDLREGTGELFF. Written as DNA, the CDR3 is TGCAGTGCCCCCGATTTACGAGAAGGGACCGGGGAGCTGTTTTTT.

The chain joins TRBV7-2 to TRBJ2-5, with 11 bases that match TRBD2. V lost 0 bases to trimming and J lost 5 bases; unmatched junction nucleotides: 17. This CDR3 has 20 residues. Germline lookup yields CDR1 SGHTA and CDR2 FQGNSA. CDR3 sequence: CASSLARNSGGVGSSETQYF. In nucleotides, the CDR3 is TGTGCCAGCAGCTTAGCGCGTAATAGCGGGGGGGTAGGTTCTAGCGAGACCCAGTACTTC.

The CDR3 nucleotides read TGTGCCACCAGTGATAGCAGGGGTCTAAACAATGAGCAGTTCTTC. It encodes CATSDSRGLNNEQFF. V gene TRBV24-1 combines with J gene TRBJ2-1, with a weak D call TRBD1 (6 bases). V was trimmed by 3 bases and J by 5 bases, leaving 13 bases between them. The CDR3 sequence is 15 residues long. The germline CDR1 and CDR2 sequences are KGHDR and SFDVKD.

Note on this clonotype: The conserved phenylalanine or tryptophan normally closing the CDR3 is absent here, so this likely arose from a read error. The J gene is TRBJ1-1, the V gene TRBV10-3; D remains ambiguous. The germline V gene encodes CDR1 ENHRY and CDR2 SYGVKD. Trimming cost V 3 bases and J 2 bases, with 19 bases left between them. The CDR3 sequence is 17 residues long. This chain's CDR3 is CAISEAGNLGRNTEAFL. The CDR3 DNA sequence: TGTGCCATCAGTGAAGCAGGCAACCTGGGGAGAAACACTGAAGCTTTCCTT.

The chain couples TRBV5-1 to TRBJ2-1, with 11 bases identical to TRBD2. Germline loops: CDR1 SGHRS, CDR2 YFSETQ. CDR3 length: 17 residues. Germline trimming cut 1 base from V and 8 bases from J; bases unmatched to any gene: 11. CDR3 coding DNA: TGCGCCAGCAGCTTGTATCCCACTAGCGGGAGTATTGATGAGCAGTTCTTC. Residues: CASSLYPTSGSIDEQFF.

V and J are TRBV2 and TRBJ2-3, with TRBD2 as a possible D gene (6 bases). Germline CDR1 is SNHLY and CDR2 is FYNNEI. V lost 4 bases and J lost 4, with 15 bases in between. This CDR3 region has 15 residues. The CDR3 reads CASSGPSAVADTQYF. For the CDR3, the DNA is TGTGCCAGCAGTGGCCCTAGCGCAGTGGCAGATACGCAGTATTTT. The whole variable domain, remainder taken from reference TRBV2 and TRBJ2-3, is EPEVTQTPSHQVTQMGQEVILRCVPISNHLYFYWYRQILGQKVEFLVSFYNNEISEKSEIFDDQFSVERPDGSNFTLKIRSTKLEDSAMYFCASSGPSAVADTQYFGPGTRLTVL.

The gene calls are TRBV5-1 and TRBJ2-5; 9 bases agree with TRBD1. The CDR3 extends over 15 amino acids. CDR1 and CDR2 (germline): SGHRS, YFSETQ. V lost 4 bases and J lost 4; bases outside the gene matches: 8. For the CDR3, the DNA is TGCGCCAGCAGCGACCCGGGACAGGGAGTAGAGACCCAGTACTTC. This encodes CASSDPGQGVETQYF.

There are a few counts of this clonotype. J is TRBJ2-3 and V is TRBV20-1; D may be TRBD1 or TRBD2 (5 bases each). Trimming shortened V by 0 bases and J by 4 bases, and 14 bases separated the two germline ends. This CDR3 is 15 amino acids long. The germline CDR1 and CDR2 sequences are DFQATT and SNEGSKA (reference sequence). CDR3 sequence reads: CSARDGGRGADTQYF. The CDR3 region has the DNA TGCAGTGCTAGAGATGGGGGTAGGGGCGCAGATACGCAGTATTTT.

In its sample, this clonotype was seen a few times. The chain combines TRBV6-2 or TRBV6-3 with TRBJ2-3; D is unresolved. The CDR3 covers 11 residues. Germline-derived CDR1 and CDR2 are MNHEY and SVGEGT. The V end was cut by 6 bases, the J end by 8 bases, with 9 bases between. In nucleotides, the CDR3 is TGTGCCAGCAGCGACGTTGGTACGCAGTATTTT. Its translation is CASSDVGTQYF.

J is TRBJ2-3 and V is TRBV19; D possibly corresponds to TRBD2 (5 bases). CDR1 and CDR2 from the germline V gene are LNHDA and SQIVND (reference sequence). V was clipped by 7 bases and J by 6 bases, with 17 bases between them. The CDR3 has 14 amino acids. This chain's CDR3 is CASNRGLVEDTQYF. DNA for the CDR3: TGTGCCAGTAACCGGGGTCTGGTGGAGGATACGCAGTATTTT.

The chain has TRBV29-1 and TRBJ2-1, with 13 bases lining up with TRBD2. The CDR3 loop spans 14 amino acids. Germline CDR1 and CDR2: SQVTM and ANQGSEA. After removal of 6 bases from V and 4 bases from J, the junction contained 3 bases not matched to a gene. The DNA for the CDR3 is TGCAGCGTGGGACTAGCGGGGAATTACAATGAGCAGTTCTTC. Translation gives CSVGLAGNYNEQFF.

This chain connects TRBV20-1 to TRBJ2-1; D is undetermined. Germline-derived CDR1 and CDR2 are DFQATT and SNEGSKA (reference sequence). The CDR3 extends over 12 amino acids. V dropped 1 base and J dropped 9 bases, with 10 bases sitting between them. The DNA for the CDR3 is TGCAGTGCTAGAGCCATAGTGTTTGAGCAGTTCTTC. Amino acid sequence: CSARAIVFEQFF.

This sequence joins TRBV9 and TRBJ2-1; 7 nucleotides align to TRBD1. The V and J ends lost 6 bases and 4 bases, in that order; junction bases with no gene match: 13. The CDR3 sequence is 16 residues long. The germline V gene has CDR1 SGDLS and CDR2 YYNGEE. CDR3 sequence (DNA): TGTGCCAGCACCGATATAGACAGGGAACTATACAATGAGCAGTTCTTC. Residues: CASTDIDRELYNEQFF.

The chain links TRBV24-1 to TRBJ2-5, with TRBD2 matching 8 bases. The CDR3 covers 15 residues. The V gene end was trimmed by 5 bases and the J gene end by 5 bases; junction bases not matched to a gene: 9. The V gene's germline CDR1 is KGHDR and CDR2 SFDVKD. This CDR3 reads CATSAGLAGTETQYF. CDR3 DNA sequence: TGTGCCACCAGTGCTGGGCTAGCGGGTACTGAGACCCAGTACTTC.

The V and J genes are TRBV6-5 and TRBJ1-2; no firm D call. CDR3 length: 12 amino acids. V lost 5 bases and J lost 10, with 14 bases in between. CDR1 and CDR2 from the germline V gene are MNHEY and SVGAGI. In DNA form, the CDR3 reads TGTGCCAGCAGTATTCGAGGGTATTCCTACACCTTC. Protein: CASSIRGYSYTF.

The V call is TRBV20-1, the J call TRBJ2-5, with 7 bases aligning to TRBD1. The DNA end lines up better with TRBJ2-7; the J call may be wrong. The CDR3 spans 13 residues. Per germline, CDR1 DFQATT and CDR2 SNEGSKA (reference sequence). The CDR3 nucleotides are TGCAGTGCCAAGACAGGGCCGATCTACGAGCAGTACTTC. Translated: CSAKTGPIYEQYF.

The chain links TRBV6-1 to TRBJ2-5; either TRBD1 or TRBD2 may fit D (5 bases each). The DNA matches TRBJ2-1 better at its end, which makes the J call doubtful. CDR1 is MNHNS, CDR2 SASEGT, per germline. CDR3 length: 12 residues. CDR3 loop: CASGGQGDEQFF. DNA of the CDR3: TGTGCCAGCGGGGGTCAGGGTGATGAGCAGTTCTTC.

V usage is TRBV29-1 and J usage is TRBJ1-3; D gene unclear. The germline V gene encodes CDR1 SQVTM and CDR2 ANQGSEA. V dropped 7 bases and J dropped 0 bases, with 10 bases sitting between them. The CDR3 has 13 amino acids. The CDR3 sequence: CSAWLGSGNTIYF. CDR3 sequence (DNA): TGCAGCGCCTGGTTGGGCTCTGGAAACACCATATATTTT.

V usage is TRBV7-9 and J usage is TRBJ1-1, with TRBD1 identical over 8 bases. Germline V gives CDR1 SEHNR, CDR2 FQNEAQ (reference sequence). This CDR3 contains 16 residues. V lost 5 bases and J lost 4; bases outside the gene matches: 12. CDR3 nucleotides: TGTGCCAGCAGCCCAGACAGGGGCGGTCTCTCCACTGAAGCTTTCTTT. Protein: CASSPDRGGLSTEAFF.

The chain couples TRBV27 to TRBJ2-5; D unclear. The end of the DNA aligns better with TRBJ2-7, so the J call may be wrong. The CDR3 is made up of 13 amino acids. Looked up from germline, CDR1 is MNHEY and CDR2 is SMNVEV (reference sequence). CDR3 bases: TGTGCCAGCAGTTCCCACGGCATCTACGAGCAGTACTTC. Amino acids: CASSSHGIYEQYF.